This T cell receptor (beta chain) was sequenced for a study of T-cell memory formation after mild COVID-19. Study-wide background: The TCR clusters were mostly specific to one donor.

This clonotype was seen more than once but under ten times. The target antigen is unknown. Germline V gene data show CDR1 as SGHRS and CDR2 as YFSETQ. This CDR3 is built from 14 residues. Trimming removed 7 bases at V and 10 bases at J, with 21 bases between. The authors produced TCR alpha and TCR beta cDNA libraries with sample barcodes and UMIs by 5'RACE using constant-segment primers. A single record per CDR3 protein comes from TCRdb applying MiXCR to the 5' RACE reads. The table shows over 500,000 distinct CDR3 sequences, with 17% occurring only once. Study-wide results and limits: Later expanders leaned CD4+, whereas day 15 to 85 contracting clones were balanced CD4/CD8.

The rearrangement uses TRBV5-1 and TRBJ2-1, with D perhaps assigned TRBD1 or TRBD2 (5 bases each). The sample taken for sequencing was PBMCs or a T cell subset sorted from them (not recorded which). This TCR derives from an adult woman who had mild COVID-19 (a few samples of this study predate the infection). Cell type and time point are not known. The CDR3 loop reads CASGRDDSRREQFF. Here the CDR3 DNA reads TGCGCCAGCGGCCGGGACGATTCACGGAGAGAGCAGTTCTTC.